The 18 T cell receptor beta chains presented below share a single source sample, sequenced in a study of T-cell memory formation after mild COVID-19. TCRdb itself ran the 5' RACE reads through MiXCR, one entry per CDR3 protein. The table shows some 150,000 distinct CDR3 sequences, with less than 20% occurring only once. The sequenced sample consisted of PBMCs or a T cell subset sorted from them (not recorded which). These receptors all stem from an adult woman who had mild COVID-19 (a few samples of this study predate the infection). Cell type and time point are not known.

This chain joins TRBV30 and TRBJ2-2, with 8 bases matching TRBD2. With 6 bases clipped from V and 7 bases from J, the junction kept 1 base outside the gene matches. The CDR3 extends over 11 amino acids. Germline V gene data show CDR1 as GTSNPN and CDR2 as SVGIG (reference sequence). The CDR3 bases are TGTGCCTGCGGGAGGGGCGGGGAGCTGTTTTTT. Amino acids: CACGRGGELFF.

The chain couples TRBV12-3 or TRBV12-4 to TRBJ2-7; 7 nucleotides agree with TRBD1. The V gene end was trimmed by 5 bases and the J gene end by 11 bases; junction bases not matched to a gene: 12. This CDR3 is 13 amino acids long. The DNA of the CDR3 is TGTGCCAGCAGTATGGGACAGCCAGTTTGGGAGTACTTC. It encodes CASSMGQPVWEYF.

This clonotype was counted a few times. This chain joins TRBV20-1 and TRBJ2-1; D is possibly TRBD2 (5 bases). V gave up 0 bases and J gave up 3 bases, with 15 bases separating them. The germline gives CDR1 DFQATT, CDR2 SNEGSKA (reference sequence). This CDR3 has 16 residues. In DNA, the CDR3 is TGCAGTGCTAGAGATCGGCCTAGCTATTACTACAATGAGCAGTTCTTC. Translating it yields CSARDRPSYYYNEQFF.

The chain joins TRBV5-1 to TRBJ1-1; D is unresolved. Germline-derived CDR1 and CDR2 are SGHRS and YFSETQ. The CDR3 contains 14 residues. V gave up 4 bases and J gave up 3 bases, with 13 bases separating them. The DNA for the CDR3 is TGCGCCAGCAGCACCCCGGGATCATACACTGAAGCTTTCTTT. This codes for CASSTPGSYTEAFF.

This clonotype was recorded a few times. The V and J genes are TRBV18 and TRBJ1-1; unclear D gene. Trimming took off 3 bases at V and 6 bases at J, with 8 bases between the two ends. Germline values: CDR1 KGHSH, CDR2 LQKENI. There are 12 residues in the CDR3. Written as DNA, the CDR3 is TGTGCCAGCTCACCTTCAGCCTCTGAAGCTTTCTTT. It yields the protein CASSPSASEAFF. The full variable domain, with the rest looked up from reference TRBV18 and TRBJ1-1, is NAGVMQNPRHLVRRRGQEARLRCSPMKGHSHVYWYRQLPEEGLKFMVYLQKENIIDESGMPKERFSAEFPKEGPSILRIQQVVRGDSAAYFCASSPSASEAFFGQGTRLTVV.

This clonotype was detected ten times or more. This chain connects TRBV12-3 or TRBV12-4 to TRBJ2-1; TRBD2 matches at 13 bases. V was pared by 6 bases and J by 4 bases, with 3 bases of the junction left unmatched. This CDR3 contains 15 residues. CDR3 protein: CASSVGLAGYNEQFF. CDR3 nucleotides: TGTGCCAGCAGCGTGGGACTAGCGGGGTACAATGAGCAGTTCTTC.

This chain uses TRBV12-3 or TRBV12-4 with TRBJ1-5; no clear D. The ends were cut back, 1 base at V and 5 bases at J, with 6 bases in the middle. CDR3 size: 13 residues. CDR3 sequence reads: CASSLVSYQPQHF. CDR3 DNA: TGTGCCAGCAGTTTAGTTTCGTATCAGCCCCAGCATTTT.

This chain uses TRBV9 with TRBJ2-3; TRBD2 matches 8 bases. The V and J ends lost 0 bases and 3 bases, in that order; junction bases with no gene match: 3. Germline V gives CDR1 SGDLS, CDR2 YYNGEE. The CDR3 length is 15 residues. In DNA, the CDR3 is TGTGCCAGCAGCGTAGTTCTAGCGGGTACAGATACGCAGTATTTT. This sequence encodes CASSVVLAGTDTQYF.

The chain is built from TRBV3-1 and TRBJ1-1, with 8 positions matching TRBD1. V was clipped by 7 bases and J by 1 base; unmatched bases: 11. The CDR3 sequence is 16 residues long. Germline-derived CDR1 and CDR2 are LGHDT and YNNKEL (reference sequence). The CDR3 reads CASTFTGGHRNTEAFF. DNA for the CDR3: TGTGCCAGCACGTTCACAGGGGGTCATCGGAACACTGAAGCTTTCTTT.

In its sample, this clonotype was seen a few times. The rearrangement uses TRBV27 and TRBJ2-1; tentative D call: TRBD1 (6 bases). This CDR3 contains 15 residues. Germline V gene data show CDR1 as MNHEY and CDR2 as SMNVEV (reference sequence). Trimming shortened V by 2 bases and J by 5 bases, and 13 bases separated the two germline ends. In DNA, the CDR3 is TGTGCCAGCAGTTTACTGGGGGCGACCAACAATGAGCAGTTCTTC. Its protein product is CASSLLGATNNEQFF.

This clonotype was found a few times. The chain joins TRBV5-1 to TRBJ2-5; TRBD1 or TRBD2 may be the D gene (6 bases each). The CDR3 contains 13 residues. V lost 3 bases to trimming and J lost 5 bases, with 11 bases between them. CDR1 and CDR2 (germline): SGHRS, YFSETQ. CDR3 DNA sequence: TGCGCCAGCAGCTATGGGGGGCCTGAGACCCAGTACTTC. The encoded protein is CASSYGGPETQYF. The whole variable domain, filled in from reference TRBV5-1 and TRBJ2-5, reads KAGVTQTPRYLIKTRGQQVTLSCSPISGHRSVSWYQQTPGQGLQFLFEYFSETQRNKGNFPGRFSGRQFSNSRSEMNVSTLELGDSALYLCASSYGGPETQYFGPGTRLLVL.

The chain uses TRBV30 and TRBJ1-2, with D perhaps matching TRBD1 (6 bases). The length of the CDR3 is 14 residues. Germline CDR1 is GTSNPN and CDR2 is SVGIG (reference sequence). Trimming pared 2 bases from V and 4 bases from J, leaving 14 bases between. The CDR3 protein is CAWSLGGEGYGYTF. DNA for the CDR3: TGTGCCTGGAGTTTGGGGGGCGAGGGCTATGGCTACACCTTC.

This chain links TRBV7-9 with TRBJ2-1; D is possibly TRBD2 (6 bases). The CDR3 is 13 amino acids. CDR1 and CDR2 from the germline V gene are SEHNR and FQNEAQ (reference sequence). V was clipped by 0 bases and J by 12 bases, with 12 bases between them. This chain's CDR3 is CASSLASALAQFF. The CDR3 DNA follows: TGTGCCAGCAGCTTAGCGAGTGCACTAGCGCAGTTCTTC. The whole variable domain, remainder taken from reference TRBV7-9 and TRBJ2-1, is DTGVSQNPRHKITKRGQNVTFRCDPISEHNRLYWYRQTLGQGPEFLTYFQNEAQLEKSRLLSDRFSAERPKGSFSTLEIQRTEQGDSAMYLCASSLASALAQFFGPGTRLTVL.

The gene calls are TRBV30 and TRBJ1-2; TRBD1 is a possible D gene (6 bases). The germline V gene has CDR1 GTSNPN and CDR2 SVGIG (reference sequence). Trimming took 1 base from V and 7 from J, leaving 10 bases between them. This CDR3 comprises 12 residues. In DNA, the CDR3 is TGTGCCTGGAGTGCAGGGGTGGGTGGCTACACCTTC. It is translated as CAWSAGVGGYTF.

The CDR3: CASRPDRVDEAFF. In DNA, the CDR3 is TGTGCCAGCAGGCCGGACAGGGTAGATGAAGCTTTCTTT. The chain has TRBV2 and TRBJ1-1; 8 nucleotides match TRBD1. The CDR3 has 13 amino acids. The V gene end was trimmed by 6 bases and the J gene end by 7 bases; junction bases not matched to a gene: 7. Germline values: CDR1 SNHLY, CDR2 FYNNEI. Full variable domain (remainder filled in from reference TRBV2 and TRBJ1-1): EPEVTQTPSHQVTQMGQEVILRCVPISNHLYFYWYRQILGQKVEFLVSFYNNEISEKSEIFDDQFSVERPDGSNFTLKIRSTKLEDSAMYFCASRPDRVDEAFFGQGTRLTVV.

V usage is TRBV5-1 and J usage is TRBJ1-1; 8 bases are shared with TRBD1. CDR3 size: 17 residues. V lost 3 bases to trimming and J lost 5 bases; unmatched junction nucleotides: 15. The germline CDR1 and CDR2 sequences are SGHRS and YFSETQ. The CDR3 is CASSYGTGSGVGTEAFF. The CDR3 DNA sequence: TGCGCCAGCAGCTACGGGACAGGTTCGGGGGTTGGGACTGAAGCTTTCTTT.

This clonotype was observed a handful of times. The chain combines TRBV12-3 or TRBV12-4 with TRBJ1-1; D remains ambiguous. CDR3 length: 14 amino acids. The ends were cut back, 5 bases at V and 0 bases at J, with 10 bases in the middle. The CDR3, as DNA: TGTGCCAGCAGTAGTGGGGTTTTGAACACTGAAGCTTTCTTT. This codes for CASSSGVLNTEAFF.

The CDR3 nucleotides read TGCAGTGCTAGAGATCTAGGACAGGGGGCCAAAAACATTCAGTACTTC. Its protein product is CSARDLGQGAKNIQYF. The J gene is TRBJ2-4, the V gene TRBV20-1; 9 bases agree with TRBD1. Germline assignment: CDR1 DFQATT and CDR2 SNEGSKA (reference sequence). The CDR3 totals 16 residues. V was pared by 0 bases and J by 1 base, with 4 bases of the junction left unmatched.